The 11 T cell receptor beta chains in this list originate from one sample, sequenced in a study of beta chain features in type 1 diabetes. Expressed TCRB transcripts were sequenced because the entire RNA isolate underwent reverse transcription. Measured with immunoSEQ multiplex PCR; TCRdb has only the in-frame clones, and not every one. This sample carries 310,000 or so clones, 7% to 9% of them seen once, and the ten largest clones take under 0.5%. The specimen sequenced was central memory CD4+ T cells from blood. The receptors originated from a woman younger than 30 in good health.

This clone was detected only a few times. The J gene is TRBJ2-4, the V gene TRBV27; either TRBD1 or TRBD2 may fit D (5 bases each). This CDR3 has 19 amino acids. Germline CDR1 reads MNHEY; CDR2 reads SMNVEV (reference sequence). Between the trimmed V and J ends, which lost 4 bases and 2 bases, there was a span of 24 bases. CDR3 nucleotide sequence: TGTGCCAGCAGTTCACCATTAACTGGGACCAAAGGATCCAAAAACATTCAGTACTTC. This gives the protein CASSSPLTGTKGSKNIQYF.

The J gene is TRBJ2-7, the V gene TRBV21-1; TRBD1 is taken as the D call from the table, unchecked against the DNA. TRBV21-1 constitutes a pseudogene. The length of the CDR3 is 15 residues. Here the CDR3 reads CASSEAGTYLSEQYF. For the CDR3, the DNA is TGTGCCAGCAGTGAAGCCGGGACATATCTCAGCGAGCAGTACTTC.

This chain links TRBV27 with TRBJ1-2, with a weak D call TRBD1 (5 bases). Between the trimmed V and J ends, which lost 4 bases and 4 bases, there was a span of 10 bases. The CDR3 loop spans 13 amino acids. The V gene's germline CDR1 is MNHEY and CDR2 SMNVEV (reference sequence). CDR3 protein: CASSSPQGYGYTF. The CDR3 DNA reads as TGTGCCAGCAGTTCACCGCAGGGCTATGGCTACACCTTC.

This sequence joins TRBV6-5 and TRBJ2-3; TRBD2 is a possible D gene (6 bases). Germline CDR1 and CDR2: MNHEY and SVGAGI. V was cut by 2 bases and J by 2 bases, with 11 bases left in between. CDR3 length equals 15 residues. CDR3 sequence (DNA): TGTGCCAGCAGTTACGTGGGACTCCTCACAGATACGCAGTATTTT. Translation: CASSYVGLLTDTQYF.

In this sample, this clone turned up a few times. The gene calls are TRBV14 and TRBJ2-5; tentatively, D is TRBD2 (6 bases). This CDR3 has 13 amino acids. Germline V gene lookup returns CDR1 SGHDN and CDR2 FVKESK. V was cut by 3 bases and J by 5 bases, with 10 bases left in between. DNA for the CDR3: TGTGCCAGCAGCCAGAACAGCGGGGAGACCCAGTACTTC. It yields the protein CASSQNSGETQYF.

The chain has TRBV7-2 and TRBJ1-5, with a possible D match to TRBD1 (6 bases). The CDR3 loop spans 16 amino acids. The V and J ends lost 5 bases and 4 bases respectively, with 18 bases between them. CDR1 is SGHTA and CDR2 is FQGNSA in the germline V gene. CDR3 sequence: CASSQDLRGRNQPQHF. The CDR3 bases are TGTGCCAGCAGCCAGGATCTTCGGGGGCGTAATCAGCCCCAGCATTTT.

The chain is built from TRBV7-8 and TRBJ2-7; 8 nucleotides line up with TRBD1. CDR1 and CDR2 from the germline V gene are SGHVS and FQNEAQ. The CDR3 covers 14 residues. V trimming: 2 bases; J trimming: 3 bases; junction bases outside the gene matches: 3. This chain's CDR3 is CASSLRGQDYEQYF. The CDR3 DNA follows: TGTGCCAGCAGCTTAAGGGGACAGGACTACGAGCAGTACTTC.

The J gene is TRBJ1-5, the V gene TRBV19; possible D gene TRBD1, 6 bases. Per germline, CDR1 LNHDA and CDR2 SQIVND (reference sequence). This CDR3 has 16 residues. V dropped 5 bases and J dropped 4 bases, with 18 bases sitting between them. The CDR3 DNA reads TGTGCCAGTAGTTCCCTAGGGAACAGGGAAAATCAGCCCCAGCATTTT. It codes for CASSSLGNRENQPQHF.

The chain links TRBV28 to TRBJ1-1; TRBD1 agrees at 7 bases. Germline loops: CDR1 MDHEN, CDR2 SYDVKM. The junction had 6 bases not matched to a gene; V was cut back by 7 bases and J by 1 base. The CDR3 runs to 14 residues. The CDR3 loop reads CASTRGDRNTEAFF. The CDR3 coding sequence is TGTGCCAGCACTAGAGGGGACAGGAACACTGAAGCTTTCTTT.

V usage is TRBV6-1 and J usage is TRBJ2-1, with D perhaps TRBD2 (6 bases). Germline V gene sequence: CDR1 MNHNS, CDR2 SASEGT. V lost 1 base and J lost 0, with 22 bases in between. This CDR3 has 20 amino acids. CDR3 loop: CASSEGWGRSTHISYNEQFF. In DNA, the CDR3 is TGTGCCAGCAGTGAAGGTTGGGGGAGGTCGACTCATATCTCCTACAATGAGCAGTTCTTC.

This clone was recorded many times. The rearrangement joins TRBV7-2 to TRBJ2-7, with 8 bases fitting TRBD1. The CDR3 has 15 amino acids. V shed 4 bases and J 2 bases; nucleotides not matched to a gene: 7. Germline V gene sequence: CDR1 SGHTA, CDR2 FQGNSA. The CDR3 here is CASSSRQGSPYEQYF. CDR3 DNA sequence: TGTGCCAGCAGCTCCAGACAGGGGAGCCCCTACGAGCAGTACTTC.